Following are 19 T cell receptor beta chains from one sample sequenced in a study of T cell clones after liver transplantation. Assay used: immunoSEQ multiplex PCR; TCRdb lists only in-frame clones, some missing. This table holds fewer than 70,000 clones, about 64% found once. This material consisted of CD4+ T cells from blood, taken before liver transplant. Receptors originate from a human donor who received a liver transplant.

This chain links TRBV14 with TRBJ2-7, with 7 bases fitting TRBD1. This CDR3 comprises 13 residues. Germline CDR1 and CDR2: SGHDN and FVKESK. Trimming cost V 6 bases and J 2 bases; bases outside gene matches: 4. CDR3 in DNA: TGTGCCAGCAGAGGACAGGCAACCTACGAGCAGTACTTC. Its protein is CASRGQATYEQYF.

This clone appeared a few times. The chain recombines TRBV9 with TRBJ1-1, with D tentatively TRBD1 (5 bases). CDR1 and CDR2 from the germline V gene are SGDLS and YYNGEE. V dropped 5 bases and J dropped 12 bases, with 14 bases sitting between them. The CDR3 has 11 residues. The CDR3: CASRGGDLTFF. As DNA, the CDR3 is TGTGCCAGCAGGGGGGGAGATTTAACTTTCTTT.

The genes are TRBV6-6 and TRBJ2-1; 7 bases match TRBD2. This CDR3 spans 13 amino acids. CDR1 MNHNY and CDR2 SVGAGI come from the germline V gene (reference sequence). V lost 6 bases, J lost 5 bases, and 4 bases stayed unmatched. The CDR3, as DNA: TGTGCCAGCAGGGGCGGGGGTGACAATGAGCAGTTCTTC. It codes for CASRGGGDNEQFF.

V gene TRBV18 combines with J gene TRBJ2-7; 9 bases are shared with TRBD1. Germline V CDR1 and CDR2: KGHSH, LQKENI. This CDR3 is 14 amino acids long. V trimming: 8 bases; J trimming: 6 bases; junction bases outside the gene matches: 11. As DNA, the CDR3 is TGTGCCAGCACCCCGGGACAGGGAAGTTCCGAGCAGTACTTC. This sequence encodes CASTPGQGSSEQYF.

The chain carries TRBV18 and TRBJ2-2; 11 bases are shared with TRBD1. With 2 bases clipped from V and 3 bases from J, the junction kept 5 bases outside the gene matches. This CDR3 has 17 residues. Germline CDR1 KGHSH, CDR2 LQKENI. CDR3 loop: CASSPTDRGLDTGELFF. The CDR3 DNA is TGTGCCAGCTCACCAACGGACAGGGGGCTCGACACCGGGGAGCTGTTTTTT.

The CDR3 loop is CASSLGQGWDEQFF. In DNA, the CDR3 is TGTGCCAGCTCCCTTGGGCAGGGATGGGATGAGCAGTTCTTC. The gene calls are TRBV18 and TRBJ2-1, with D perhaps matching TRBD1 (5 bases). Germline assignment: CDR1 KGHSH and CDR2 LQKENI. The CDR3 extends over 14 amino acids. Trimming removed 6 bases at V and 8 bases at J, with 17 bases between.

The count of this clone is one. The rearrangement uses TRBV5-6 and TRBJ2-7; D is possibly TRBD1 (5 bases). CDR3 length: 11 amino acids. V dropped 5 bases and J dropped 6 bases, with 9 bases sitting between them. From germline, CDR1 is SGHDT and CDR2 YYEEEE. CDR3 coding DNA: TGTGCCAGCAGTCGGACACTCGAGCAGTACTTC. It is translated as CASSRTLEQYF.

V is TRBV10-3 and J is TRBJ1-3; D perhaps matches TRBD1 (6 bases). Between the trimmed V and J ends, which lost 6 bases and 0 bases, there was a span of 12 bases. The CDR3 totals 15 residues. From germline, CDR1 is ENHRY and CDR2 SYGVKD. The CDR3, as DNA: TGTGCCATCAGGGACAGTACTAACTCTGGAAACACCATATATTTT. Amino acids: CAIRDSTNSGNTIYF.

This clone was observed a single time. V usage is TRBV6-5 and J usage is TRBJ2-3, with a tentative D call TRBD1 (6 bases). Per the germline V gene, CDR1 is MNHEY and CDR2 is SVGAGI. The length of the CDR3 is 16 residues. V lost 0 bases and J 6 bases, leaving 16 bases between the germline ends. CDR3 nucleotide sequence: TGTGCCAGCAGTTACTCAGGGGGTGACCGGTCCGATACGCAGTATTTT. Its translation is CASSYSGGDRSDTQYF.

The chain links TRBV19 to TRBJ2-7; TRBD1 matches at 9 bases. The CDR3 has 13 amino acids. V shed 8 bases, J shed 5 bases, and the junction held 7 bases outside the gene matches. Germline assignment: CDR1 LNHDA and CDR2 SQIVND (reference sequence). The CDR3 sequence is CASARDRENEQYF. The CDR3 nucleotides are TGTGCCAGTGCAAGGGACAGGGAAAACGAGCAGTACTTC.

This clone showed up just a few times. The chain carries TRBV27 and TRBJ2-3, with D perhaps TRBD2 (5 bases). The V gene's germline CDR1 is MNHEY and CDR2 SMNVEV (reference sequence). Between the trimmed V and J ends, which lost 0 bases and 0 bases, there was a span of 16 bases. This CDR3 comprises 18 residues. In DNA form, the CDR3 reads TGTGCCAGCAGTTTATCTTCCCTAGGGCGGACTAGCACAGATACGCAGTATTTT. Translated, it gives CASSLSSLGRTSTDTQYF.

The chain is built from TRBV5-6 and TRBJ2-7, with 11 positions matching TRBD1. J was trimmed by 3 bases and V by 4 bases; bases with no gene match: 9. CDR1 and CDR2 from the germline V gene are SGHDT and YYEEEE. The CDR3 is 16 residues long. CDR3: CASSPGTGGMDYEQYF. The CDR3 coding sequence is TGTGCCAGCAGCCCGGGGACAGGGGGAATGGACTACGAGCAGTACTTC.

This clone was counted between two and nine times. The chain combines TRBV2 with TRBJ1-2, with 8 bases that match TRBD1. The CDR3 totals 16 residues. CDR1 is SNHLY and CDR2 is FYNNEI in the germline V gene. V dropped 5 bases and J dropped 2; count of bases not matched to a gene: 10. The CDR3 spells CASSPNRQGNNYGYTF. CDR3 sequence (DNA): TGTGCCAGCAGTCCGAACCGACAGGGGAACAACTATGGCTACACCTTC.

V usage is TRBV19 and J usage is TRBJ2-1; D might be TRBD2 (5 bases). The CDR3 consists of 16 residues. Deletions cut 6 bases from V and 6 bases from J, with 21 bases between. Germline CDR1 reads LNHDA; CDR2 reads SQIVND (reference sequence). The DNA of the CDR3 is TGTGCCAGTAGCACACTTAGACTTGACTACACCAATGAGCAGTTCTTC. It encodes CASSTLRLDYTNEQFF.

This rearrangement joins TRBV5-1 to TRBJ2-7; TRBD2 agrees at 11 bases. J was trimmed by 4 bases and V by 3 bases; bases with no gene match: 15. The germline V gene has CDR1 SGHRS and CDR2 YFSETQ. The CDR3 is made up of 18 amino acids. CDR3 sequence: CASSSGGPRASGRYEQYF. The CDR3 region has the DNA TGCGCCAGCAGCTCGGGAGGCCCGCGGGCTAGCGGGAGGTACGAGCAGTACTTC.

The V and J genes are TRBV13 and TRBJ1-5; TRBD1 aligns across 10 bases. Germline trimming cut 4 bases from V and 7 bases from J; bases unmatched to any gene: 7. Germline CDR1 and CDR2: PRHDT and FYEKMQ (reference sequence). This CDR3 has 15 residues. CDR3 loop: CASSSAGTGAQPQHF. The CDR3 DNA reads as TGTGCCAGCAGCTCCGCCGGGACAGGGGCGCAGCCCCAGCATTTT. The full variable domain, with the rest looked up from reference TRBV13 and TRBJ1-5, is AAGVIQSPRHLIKEKRETATLKCYPIPRHDTVYWYQQGPGQDPQFLISFYEKMQSDKGSIPDRFSAQQFSDYHSELNMSSLELGDSALYFCASSSAGTGAQPQHFGDGTRLSIL.

The chain carries TRBV5-4 and TRBJ1-1, with D perhaps matching TRBD1 (5 bases). The CDR3 contains 14 residues. Trimming pared 0 bases from V and 1 base from J, leaving 7 bases between. From germline, CDR1 is SGHNT and CDR2 YYREEE (reference sequence). CDR3 bases: TGTGCCAGCAGCTTGGAGGGGCCGAACACTGAAGCTTTCTTT. Translated, it gives CASSLEGPNTEAFF.

The chain recombines TRBV28 with TRBJ1-2; D unresolved. Germline CDR1 and CDR2: MDHEN and SYDVKM. The CDR3 loop spans 15 amino acids. V lost 6 bases and J 3 bases, leaving 17 bases between the germline ends. In DNA, the CDR3 is TGTGCCAGCAGGCCCGGACTGGCGAGTGACTATGGCTACACCTTC. Protein: CASRPGLASDYGYTF.

The rearrangement uses TRBV28 and TRBJ1-6, with D possibly TRBD1 on 6 matching bases. Per germline, CDR1 MDHEN and CDR2 SYDVKM. This CDR3 has 13 residues. The germline V and J ends were trimmed by 9 bases and 9 bases, with 15 bases remaining between them. In DNA form, the CDR3 reads TGTGCCAGTTTGGACAGACGAAGTTCACCCCTCCACTTT. Translation gives CASLDRRSSPLHF.